Listed here is a single TCR beta chain. Its matching antigen is unknown. Other DNA sequences in this sample translate to the same CDR3. A deep-level run was used for the assay. Replicate PCRs from sorted subsets contained approximately 200 ng DNA, which is around 30,000 T cell genomes. Sequencing used immunoSEQ multiplex PCR; TCRdb keeps in-frame clones, though not all of them. The sample yields about 1.5 million clones, 95% to 99% seen once. The CDR3 has 16 amino acids. Per the germline V gene, CDR1 is SEHNR and CDR2 is FQNEAQ (reference sequence). V shed 0 bases, J shed 2 bases, and the junction held 1 base outside the gene matches. The data were taken from a study of shared clonotypes between healthy human individuals. General observations from the study: The four-donor shared clonotypes exceeded non-shared clonotypes in generation probability, with non-shared ones scoring lower.

The material sequenced was naive CD4+ T cells sorted from blood. Subset in this sample: CD45RA+ positively selected. This sequence originates from a man between 25 and 39 years old in good health. The V call is TRBV7-9, the J call TRBJ2-2; 9 nucleotides align to TRBD2. The CDR3 here is CASSLAAGGNTGELFF. The CDR3, as DNA: TGTGCCAGCAGCTTAGCAGCGGGAGGTAACACCGGGGAGCTGTTTTTT.